What follows are 26 T cell receptor beta chains derived from one specimen sequenced in a study of regulatory T cells in long-lasting Graves disease. Described time point: newly diagnosed GD, antithyroid drugs for less than 3 months. Preparation of the TCR library used RNA extracted from PBMCs. Construction of TCR beta libraries relied on iRepertoire HTBI primers and on Arm-PCR targeting CDR3 regions. TCRdb re-derived calls from the multiplex PCR reads in MiXCR, one entry per CDR3 protein. The sample shows around 400,000 distinct CDR3 sequences, 15% to 17% of them seen only once. The sequenced sample was peripheral blood mononuclear cells (PBMCs), obtained at new diagnosis, from a patient treated with antithyroid drugs. All receptors come from a female donor with Graves disease.

This clonotype has more than one count but fewer than ten. The chain recombines TRBV7-9 with TRBJ1-2, with D hard to call. The CDR3 is 13 amino acids. V lost 2 bases and J lost 0, with 4 bases in between. Germline loops: CDR1 SEHNR, CDR2 FQNEAQ (reference sequence). CDR3 nucleotide sequence: TGTGCCAGCAGCTTACTAGCTAACTATGGCTACACCTTC. Translated, it gives CASSLLANYGYTF.

This rearrangement joins TRBV12-3 or TRBV12-4 to TRBJ1-1, with D possibly TRBD1 on 5 matching bases. Between the trimmed V and J ends, which lost 3 bases and 0 bases, there was a span of 8 bases. The CDR3 is made up of 14 amino acids. CDR3 sequence (DNA): TGTGCCAGCAGTTTGTACAGGTTGAACACTGAAGCTTTCTTT. Protein: CASSLYRLNTEAFF.

This clonotype was seen repeatedly, ten times or more. The rearrangement joins TRBV7-9 to TRBJ2-1; TRBD1 matches 9 bases. The ends lost 4 bases at V and 4 bases at J; junction bases unmatched: 14. This CDR3 spans 18 amino acids. Germline V gives CDR1 SEHNR, CDR2 FQNEAQ (reference sequence). In DNA form, the CDR3 reads TGTGCCAGCAGCTCGTTAGCTCCGGGACAGGGCAGGTACAATGAGCAGTTCTTC. It is translated as CASSSLAPGQGRYNEQFF.

This clonotype occurred many times. The V gene is TRBV5-5, the J gene TRBJ2-7; 10 bases are a match to TRBD1. Germline values: CDR1 SGHKS, CDR2 YYEKEE (reference sequence). The CDR3 runs 19 residues. Trimming removed 3 bases from V and 0 bases from J; junction bases left unmatched: 15. As DNA, the CDR3 is TGTGCCAGCAGCTCACGGGACGGGACAGGGGATTTTCGCTCCTACGAGCAGTACTTC. It codes for CASSSRDGTGDFRSYEQYF.

This clonotype was detected many times. The V gene is TRBV4-2, the J gene TRBJ1-1; D remains unclear. Deletions cut 1 base from V and 3 bases from J, with 15 bases between. The CDR3 length is 16 residues. Germline V gene sequence: CDR1 LGHNA, CDR2 YNFKEQ. CDR3 sequence reads: CASSQVPEMRDTEAFF. In DNA form, the CDR3 reads TGTGCCAGCAGCCAAGTCCCTGAGATGAGAGACACTGAAGCTTTCTTT.

This clonotype was recorded at least ten times. The rearrangement uses TRBV12-3 or TRBV12-4 and TRBJ2-7; 9 nucleotides align to TRBD1. CDR3 size: 13 residues. The junction had 4 bases not matched to a gene; V was cut back by 5 bases and J by 5 bases. The CDR3 here is CASSRDRANEQYF. CDR3 DNA: TGTGCCAGCAGTCGGGACAGGGCGAACGAGCAGTACTTC.

This clonotype has ten or more counts. The chain employs TRBV2 and TRBJ1-1; 7 bases are a match to TRBD1. CDR3 length: 14 residues. Per germline, CDR1 SNHLY and CDR2 FYNNEI. J gave up 1 base and V 11 bases, and 10 bases lay outside the gene matches. The CDR3 DNA reads TGTGCCGCCCTTTACGGGACAGCGAACACTGAAGCTTTCTTT. It yields the protein CAALYGTANTEAFF.

In its sample, this clonotype was seen a few times. The V and J genes are TRBV29-1 and TRBJ2-7; TRBD1 agrees at 8 bases. V dropped 5 bases and J dropped 4; count of bases not matched to a gene: 19. Looked up from germline, CDR1 is SQVTM and CDR2 is ANQGSEA. The CDR3 covers 17 residues. CDR3 nucleotides: TGCAGCGTTCGGGACAGGTCTTTGTCCTACCTCGAATACGAGCAGTACTTC. Its protein product is CSVRDRSLSYLEYEQYF.

This clonotype was counted ten times or more. The CDR3 nucleotides are TGTGCCAGCAGTTCGACGAGCAGAAATGAAGCTTTCTTT. Protein sequence: CASSSTSRNEAFF. The chain recombines TRBV28 with TRBJ1-1; D is unresolved. CDR1 is MDHEN and CDR2 is SYDVKM in the germline V gene. The CDR3 sequence is 13 residues long. Trimming took off 4 bases at V and 7 bases at J, with 13 bases between the two ends.

This clonotype came up a few times. V gene TRBV18 combines with J gene TRBJ2-1, with a tentative D call TRBD2 (5 bases). Germline assignment: CDR1 KGHSH and CDR2 LQKENI. The V end lost 2 bases, the J end lost 8 bases, and 7 bases lay between the germline ends. This CDR3 spans 12 amino acids. CDR3 DNA sequence: TGTGCCAGCTCACCATCGCGGGATGAGCAGTTCTTC. Translated: CASSPSRDEQFF.

The gene calls are TRBV7-9 and TRBJ2-5; D ambiguous. CDR1 is SEHNR and CDR2 is FQNEAQ in the germline V gene (reference sequence). V lost 1 base and J 2 bases, leaving 8 bases between the germline ends. This CDR3 spans 14 amino acids. As DNA, the CDR3 is TGTGCCAGCAGCTTAGTGGGCGGACAAGAGACCCAGTACTTC. Translated: CASSLVGGQETQYF.

This clonotype was observed many times. V and J are TRBV27 and TRBJ1-1; possibly TRBD1 for D (5 bases). CDR1 is MNHEY and CDR2 is SMNVEV in the germline V gene (reference sequence). This CDR3 has 11 residues. The CDR3 DNA is TGTGCTTCGGGGGACGGCACTGAAGCTTTCTTT. It is translated as CASGDGTEAFF.

This clonotype was recorded a few times. This rearrangement joins TRBV6-1 to TRBJ1-6; possible D gene TRBD1, 6 bases. This CDR3 has 19 residues. V gave up 8 bases and J gave up 3 bases, with 26 bases separating them. Per germline, CDR1 MNHNS and CDR2 SASEGT. CDR3 bases: TGTGCCAGCGATTCAGGGGACGTAGGTCATAGTTTCTATAATTCACCCCTCCACTTT. Translation gives CASDSGDVGHSFYNSPLHF.

About this clonotype itself: Possible read error: a much larger clone is one base away. The J gene is TRBJ2-1, the V gene TRBV7-2, with TRBD2 identical over 7 bases. The CDR3 covers 15 residues. Trimming removed 7 bases from V and 1 base from J; junction bases left unmatched: 7. From germline, CDR1 is SGHTA and CDR2 FQGNSA. CDR3: CASKSGTRSYNEQFF. The CDR3 region has the DNA TGTGCCAGCAAGAGCGGGACCAGATCCTACAATGAGCAGTTCTTC.

About this clonotype: A much larger clone sits a single nucleotide away, making a read error possible. This chain links TRBV12-3 or TRBV12-4 with TRBJ1-5; D gene uncertain. The germline V and J ends were trimmed by 5 bases and 3 bases, with 17 bases remaining between them. The CDR3 consists of 16 residues. CDR3 sequence (DNA): TGTGCCAGCAGTATGCAACAGCTCACCTCCAATCAGCCCCAGCATTTT. Residues: CASSMQQLTSNQPQHF.

This clonotype was seen at least ten times. This chain uses TRBV6-1 with TRBJ2-2; TRBD1 matches 10 bases. After removal of 5 bases from V and 7 bases from J, the junction contained 1 base not matched to a gene. The CDR3 has 13 residues. CDR1 is MNHNS, CDR2 SASEGT, per germline. The CDR3 bases are TGTGCCAGCAGTAGGACAGGGGGCGGGGAGCTGTTTTTT. Amino acids: CASSRTGGGELFF.

This clonotype was observed at least ten times. The J gene is TRBJ2-3, the V gene TRBV3-1; D is perhaps TRBD1 (6 bases). Per the germline V gene, CDR1 is LGHDT and CDR2 is YNNKEL (reference sequence). V was clipped by 2 bases and J by 2 bases, with 14 bases between them. This CDR3 has 16 amino acids. CDR3 residues: CASSQHQGTNTDTQYF. The CDR3 DNA follows: TGTGCCAGCAGCCAACATCAGGGGACAAACACAGATACGCAGTATTTT.

This clonotype showed up many times. This chain joins TRBV6-5 and TRBJ1-5, with D perhaps matching TRBD1 (6 bases). The V gene's germline CDR1 is MNHEY and CDR2 SVGAGI. The CDR3 extends over 15 amino acids. Trimming cost V 2 bases and J 10 bases, with 18 bases left between them. CDR3 residues: CASSYGWGAREPQHF. The CDR3 region has the DNA TGTGCCAGCAGTTACGGTTGGGGGGCCCGGGAACCCCAGCATTTT.

This clonotype has only a few counts. The chain uses TRBV5-6 and TRBJ2-7; 8 bases align to TRBD1. Germline CDR1 SGHDT, CDR2 YYEEEE. The CDR3 is 14 amino acids. The V and J ends lost 7 bases and 2 bases, in that order; junction bases with no gene match: 8. The CDR3 region is CASRRTGTTYEQYF. In DNA, the CDR3 is TGTGCCAGCCGAAGGACAGGGACGACCTACGAGCAGTACTTC. Full variable domain (missing parts from reference TRBV5-6 and TRBJ2-7): DAGVTQSPTHLIKTRGQQVTLRCSPKSGHDTVSWYQQALGQGPQFIFQYYEEEERQRGNFPDRFSGHQFPNYSSELNVNALLLGDSALYLCASRRTGTTYEQYFGPGTRLTVT.

This clonotype was recorded at least ten times. The gene calls are TRBV29-1 and TRBJ2-7; TRBD2 might be the D (6 bases). The CDR3 consists of 12 residues. Trimming pared 4 bases from V and 3 bases from J, leaving 10 bases between. Looked up from germline, CDR1 is SQVTM and CDR2 is ANQGSEA. CDR3 sequence: CSVGGTFYEQYF. In DNA, the CDR3 is TGCAGCGTTGGCGGGACTTTCTACGAGCAGTACTTC.

The chain employs TRBV7-9 and TRBJ1-2; TRBD1 might be the D (5 bases). The germline V and J ends were trimmed by 6 bases and 1 base, with 24 bases remaining between them. From germline, CDR1 is SEHNR and CDR2 FQNEAQ (reference sequence). The CDR3 contains 18 residues. The CDR3 loop reads CASSRHPVRTPNNYGYTF. In DNA, the CDR3 is TGTGCCAGCAGTCGCCACCCCGTCCGGACACCCAATAACTATGGCTACACCTTC.

This clonotype was recorded at least ten times. The chain combines TRBV9 with TRBJ1-6, with D tentatively TRBD1 (5 bases). This CDR3 is 13 amino acids long. V dropped 4 bases and J dropped 7 bases, with 9 bases sitting between them. Germline CDR1 SGDLS, CDR2 YYNGEE. CDR3 sequence: CASSSGINSPLHF. CDR3 nucleotides: TGTGCCAGCAGCTCAGGGATCAATTCACCCCTCCACTTT.

This clonotype showed up just a few times. This chain connects TRBV15 to TRBJ1-2; D is unresolved. V lost 0 bases to trimming and J lost 3 bases, with 11 bases between them. The CDR3 loop spans 15 amino acids. The germline V gene has CDR1 LNHNV and CDR2 YYDKDF (reference sequence). The CDR3 region is CATSRDRRWHYGYTF. CDR3 nucleotide sequence: TGTGCCACCAGCAGAGATCGGCGCTGGCACTATGGCTACACCTTC.

The chain is built from TRBV24-1 and TRBJ2-6, with D possibly TRBD2 on 5 matching bases. Trimming cost V 3 bases and J 1 base, with 6 bases left between them. CDR1 is KGHDR and CDR2 is SFDVKD in the germline V gene. The CDR3 loop spans 15 amino acids. Here the CDR3 DNA reads TGTGCCACCAGTGATAGAGGGTCTGGGGCCAACGTCCTGACTTTC. Protein sequence: CATSDRGSGANVLTF.

A remark on this clonotype: A read error may be the cause here, since a much bigger clone is one base away. This rearrangement joins TRBV10-3 to TRBJ2-2; 8 nucleotides match TRBD2. The CDR3 is made up of 16 amino acids. CDR1 and CDR2 (germline): ENHRY, SYGVKD. This chain's CDR3 is CAISEYRAGETEELFF. DNA for the CDR3: TGTGCCATCAGTGAATACCGAGCGGGGGAAACCGAGGAGCTGTTTTTT.

V gene TRBV11-1 combines with J gene TRBJ2-1, with TRBD1 identical over 7 bases. V was pared by 7 bases and J by 0 bases, with 6 bases of the junction left unmatched. This CDR3 region has 15 residues. CDR1 is SGHAT and CDR2 is FQDESV in the germline V gene (reference sequence). The CDR3 loop is CASTIDRDSYNEQFF. In DNA form, the CDR3 reads TGTGCCAGCACCATCGACAGGGACTCCTACAATGAGCAGTTCTTC.